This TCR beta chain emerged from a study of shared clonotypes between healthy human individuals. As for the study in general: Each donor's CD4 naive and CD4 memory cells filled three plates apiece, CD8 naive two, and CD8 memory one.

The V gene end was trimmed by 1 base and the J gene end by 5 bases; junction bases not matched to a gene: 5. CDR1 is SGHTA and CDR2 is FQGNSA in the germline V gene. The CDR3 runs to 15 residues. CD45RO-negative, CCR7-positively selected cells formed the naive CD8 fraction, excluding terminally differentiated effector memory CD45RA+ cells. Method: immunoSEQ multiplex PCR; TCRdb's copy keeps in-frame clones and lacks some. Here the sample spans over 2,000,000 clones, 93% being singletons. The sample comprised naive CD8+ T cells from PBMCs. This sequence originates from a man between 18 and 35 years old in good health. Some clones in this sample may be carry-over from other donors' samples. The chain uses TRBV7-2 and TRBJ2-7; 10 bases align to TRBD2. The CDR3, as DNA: TGTGCCAGCAGCTTAGTAGGGGGACTAGCGAACGAGCAGTACTTC. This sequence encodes CASSLVGGLANEQYF.